This T cell receptor (beta chain) was profiled in a study of blood T cell repertoires in COVID-19. Study overall: Sites in the United States, Italy and Spain provided acute and convalescent COVID-19 samples. The analysed material was cDNA or gDNA that came from T cells, B-cell-depleted T cells, or PBMCs.

Generated by immunoSEQ multiplex PCR, the TCRdb table keeps only in-frame clones and is missing some. The data show about 150,000 clones, 85% to 90% seen once. The sequenced sample was peripheral blood. The receptor was derived from a man aged 18 to 35 with COVID-19, enrolled during active disease.

The chain's CDR3 is CSASRTGHNEKLFF. DNA of the CDR3: TGCAGTGCTAGTCGGACAGGGCATAATGAAAAACTGTTTTTT. This sequence joins TRBV20-1 and TRBJ1-4; 8 bases fit TRBD1. V dropped 3 bases and J dropped 4; count of bases not matched to a gene: 4. Looked up from germline, CDR1 is DFQATT and CDR2 is SNEGSKA (reference sequence). The CDR3 contains 14 residues.